The entry that follows covers one T cell receptor (beta chain) sequence. The data stem from a study of blood T cells in healthy people across ages. This CDR3 comprises 10 residues. V lost 5 bases to trimming and J lost 8 bases, with 6 bases between them. Germline V lookup: CDR1 PRHDT, CDR2 FYEKMQ (reference sequence). The authors ran a second PCR of 7 to 11 cycles using a sample-barcoded 5' primer and a J-beta primer mix. Using its own MiXCR run on the 5' RACE reads, TCRdb lists one record per CDR3 protein. The table shows around 1,000,000 distinct CDR3 sequences, with under 30% occurring only once. These sequences were also reported in another study, on T cells of mothers and their children.

V is TRBV13 and J is TRBJ1-1; no reliable D call. Material: blood. This clonotype originated in a girl aged 2-10 years in good health. The CDR3 DNA reads TGTGCCAGCAGCGGGAAGGAAGCTTTCTTT. Its protein product is CASSGKEAFF. Full variable domain (rest looked up from reference TRBV13 and TRBJ1-1): AAGVIQSPRHLIKEKRETATLKCYPIPRHDTVYWYQQGPGQDPQFLISFYEKMQSDKGSIPDRFSAQQFSDYHSELNMSSLELGDSALYFCASSGKEAFFGQGTRLTVV.